This T cell receptor (beta chain) was observed in a study of Ad26.COV2.S vaccination and SARS-CoV-2 variants. Across the study: A COV1001 Ad26.COV2.S trial-arm participant provided the sample. Ad26.COV2.S was injected intramuscularly once or twice, 56 days apart. Study findings and constraints: Spike-specific TCR breadth was greater after Ad26.COV2.S than placebo.

Treatment indicated: roughly 18 received Ad26.COV2.S at low or high dose, single or two shots; several received placebo; per-sample allocation not given. Samples analyzed were those drawn on day 63 after the first vaccine or placebo injection. Comments on this clone: Its antigen is still unknown.

Profiled with immunoSEQ multiplex PCR; TCRdb holds only in-frame clones, not every one. This table holds just over 350,000 clones, roughly 84% found once. This CDR3 comprises 14 residues. V dropped 4 bases and J dropped 8 bases, with 12 bases sitting between them. Germline-derived CDR1 and CDR2 are SNHLY and FYNNEI. The source material was peripheral blood, sampled in a trial of Ad26.COV2.S vaccine versus placebo. The TCR comes from a person aged 18-60 years who received the Ad26.COV2.S COVID-19 vaccine or a placebo. The chain joins TRBV2 to TRBJ1-6, with D perhaps TRBD1 (6 bases). The CDR3 DNA reads as TGTGCCAGCAGTGTAGTCAGGGGTGATTCACCCCTCCACTTT. Translation: CASSVVRGDSPLHF.